This T cell receptor (beta chain) is drawn from a study of cytomegalovirus exposure and HLA in healthy donors. Study-level information: The same platform was used for the 95 to 150 validation repertoires and the approximately 670 first-cohort repertoires, a later analysis reported. Points from the study as a whole: Subsequent analysis found a tendency for first-cohort TCR clusters to co-occur within the 100 to 150 validation repertoires.

Trimming took off 0 bases at V and 3 bases at J, with 21 bases between the two ends. The germline gives CDR1 LNHDA, CDR2 SQIVND (reference sequence). CDR3 length equals 20 residues. The method was immunoSEQ multiplex PCR; TCRdb's version includes in-frame clones alone and lacks a portion of them. This sample has 250,000 to 400,000 clones; roughly 86% occur once, and the top ten carry roughly 0.96%. For this clone: Its antigen is undetermined.

Sequenced: PBMCs. This receptor was taken from a young man in good health and CMV-seronegative. V is TRBV19 and J is TRBJ1-6, with a weak D call TRBD1 (6 bases). CDR3 DNA: TGTGCCAGTAGTATAGATCTGACAGGCCCTATAGGCCACTATAATTCACCCCTCCACTTT. This sequence encodes CASSIDLTGPIGHYNSPLHF.